The clone carrying this T cell receptor (beta chain) was seen a handful of times. No antigen is known for it. The study ran its PCR with 60 Vbeta and 13 Jbeta primers. The repertoire was sequenced with immunoSEQ multiplex PCR; TCRdb's copy has only in-frame clones and lacks some. The sample has approximately 190,000 clones, about nine tenths seen once. The data originate from a study of cytomegalovirus exposure and HLA in healthy donors. V was trimmed by 5 bases and J by 3 bases, leaving 15 bases between them. CDR1 SGHRS and CDR2 YFSETQ come from the germline V gene. There are 15 residues in the CDR3. Study-wide results and caveats: With later analysis, a missense DCLRE1C variant became linked to TCR beta V- and J-gene trimming. From TCR beta sequences, most subjects' HLA-A and HLA-B alleles were reportedly predicted accurately.

Sequencing input: PBMCs. This TCR was sampled from a man aged 30-40 years in good health and CMV-seronegative. The V and J genes are TRBV5-1 and TRBJ1-5, with D unclear. The CDR3 nucleotides read TGCGCCAGCAGGGCTTCTACGGGTCCCAATCAGCCCCAGCATTTT. This gives the protein CASRASTGPNQPQHF. Variable domain in full (rest from reference TRBV5-1 and TRBJ1-5): KAGVTQTPRYLIKTRGQQVTLSCSPISGHRSVSWYQQTPGQGLQFLFEYFSETQRNKGNFPGRFSGRQFSNSRSEMNVSTLELGDSALYLCASRASTGPNQPQHFGDGTRLSIL.